This T cell receptor beta chain was profiled in a study of cytomegalovirus exposure and HLA in healthy donors (dated by TCRdb to 2017 to 2019). Study-level background: An earlier analysis of some 600 of the donors reported approximately 280 Gb of sequence data and 117 million unique TCR beta sequences obtained from about 180 million T cells. Genome-wide SNP genotypes for about 60% of the roughly 670 donors were used in a later genetic analysis, which treated that subset as a discovery cohort. In addition to the first cohort of roughly 670 subjects, a separate validation cohort of approximately 130 different subjects was used. Donor age, sex, ethnicity and CMV serostatus were collected together with the repertoire data. Typing coverage differed by locus: A, B, C, DRB1 and DQB1 were typed in about 620-640 donors, DQA1 in about 500, DPA1 in some 610, and DPB1 in roughly 450. Every discovery cohort repertoire had been produced on one sequencing platform. Both class I and class II loci were covered by HLA typing, at four-digit resolution. Of the roughly 430 genotyped donors, around 81% fell in the genetic ancestry cluster associated with self-reported Caucasian donors. Using immunosequencing, the study profiled T cell repertoires from 500 to 800 subjects and related those repertoires to cytomegalovirus serostatus. An early release that covered some 640 HLA-typed donors contained around 300 gigabases of sequencing data and tens of millions of unique TCR sequences. On average, roughly 250,000 unique TCR beta nucleotide sequences were sequenced per donor among 398 genotyped donors of the cohort, with roughly 18% of those sequences being non-productive. To predict cytomegalovirus infection status, the study brought together high-throughput TCR immunosequencing, statistical association of individual TCRs with disease status, and machine learning. In the later analysis, no new phenotypic data were used to find candidate immune exposures; instead, reliance was placed on TCR beta sequences and their occurrence across donors. A later analysis re-analyzed previously published TCR beta repertoires from 650 to 800 donors and added high-resolution HLA genotyping to study TCR occurrence patterns. To decide whether each TCR beta V gene segment behaved as functional or pseudogenic, an earlier analysis of some 600 of the donors relied on high-throughput TCR beta sequencing. The aim of the study was to test whether cataloging public T cell receptors could identify signatures of past pathogen exposure. Four to six DR-DQ haplotypes were handled as single units for association and clustering, since linkage in the cohort was strong. Results and caveats for the whole study, not just this receptor: Because counts were too low, seventeen rarely observed V segments, including chromosome 9 orphons, were left out of the earlier analysis of 500 to 750 of the donors. In an earlier analysis of 450 to 750 of the donors, most TCR beta V segments appeared in productive rearrangements about 87% or about 30% of the time, broadly matching IMGT annotations. CMV serostatus was the only immune exposure information available for the cohort. V-gene and J-gene trimming of TCR beta chains was associated with a missense DCLRE1C variant in a later genetic analysis, and the association was replicated in an independent cohort. According to a later genetic analysis, donors in an Asian-associated ancestry cluster had fewer N-insertions in productive TCRs than the roughly 670-donor mean. Most TCR sequences were seen in very few donors, while some public TCRs were found in many individuals. In both the original and validation cohorts, the classifier was reported to diagnose cytomegalovirus status with high specificity and sensitivity. Sequencing depth was assumed to be roughly uniform across donors in the presence/absence analyses, though that assumption may not hold. It was suggested by the authors that the approach could potentially be generalized to other disease states and immunological phenotypes. Three of the identified cytomegalovirus-associated TCR beta chains were confirmed in vitro to be specific for cytomegalovirus antigens. When HLA alleles, especially DR and DQ, strongly co-occurred, TCR associations were difficult to assign to individual alleles. A later analysis found that HLA-associated TCR beta chains were more clonally expanded and had lower generation probabilities than equally common non-associated chains. Because HLA typing was missing for some donors at each locus, association tests included only the typed subset. At a false discovery rate of 0.05, a later analysis linked some 17,000 TCR beta sequences to specific HLA alleles. Several of the top co-occurrence clusters appeared to be linked to parvovirus B19, influenza, CMV and Epstein-Barr virus, according to a later analysis. Correlated functional status among segregating V segments might be attributable to linkage disequilibrium, but an unknown experimental factor could not be ruled out. Because the 87-base-pair reads could not distinguish some IMGT-functional V segments, including TRBV6-2 and TRBV6-3, those segments were excluded. According to a later analysis, most CMV-associated TCR beta chains appeared to be HLA-restricted, and the HLA associations seemed to be driven largely by CMV exposure. A group of highly shared sequence variants was considered likely to be a technical artifact of the sequencing pipeline. A further reported finding was that TCR beta sequences accurately predicted the HLA-A and HLA-B alleles for most subjects in the first cohort. The study gave a list of some 150 TCR beta chains associated with cytomegalovirus. The cohort was sequenced for TCR beta chains only, and without alpha or paired-chain data the features that could be detected were limited. According to a later analysis, TCR association rates differed among HLA loci, with DRB1 alleles showing the most associated TCRs and HLA-C alleles showing the fewest.

The protocol used for the library was the immunoSEQ multiplex PCR assay. For the multiplex PCR, a mixture combining 60 forward primers for TCR Vbeta segments and 13 reverse primers for TCR Jbeta segments was used. A multiplex PCR assay on genomic DNA amplified the CDR3 region of rearranged TCR beta genes. On the Illumina HiSeq System, the amplified TCR beta libraries were sequenced as 87-base-pair reads. Per the source publication's procedure: In a later analysis, tens of millions of unique TCR beta chains were counted across the roughly 700 repertoires, and roughly 10 million of these chains were shared by at least two donors. A nearest-neighbor algorithm error-corrected the raw reads and collapsed the reads into unique sequences, merging closely related sequences to remove PCR and sequencing errors. Alignment of CDR3 sequences to IMGT reference sequences was used to assign V, D and J gene segments. For a sequence to be retained, a match of at least six nucleotides was required to both a V gene segment and a J gene segment. A rearrangement was called productive if the CDR3 had no stop codons and remained in frame with V and J, and every other rearrangement was called non-productive. Following IMGT convention, CDR3 was defined as the stretch from the second conserved V-encoded cysteine to the conserved J-encoded phenylalanine. Sequences without an unambiguous match to a single V gene segment were excluded from the earlier analysis of a few hundred of the donors. In an earlier analysis of a few hundred of the donors, V segments were called functional above 56.7% productive rearrangements and were called segregating when the between-donor standard deviation exceeded 5%. A statistical classification framework was developed to diagnose cytomegalovirus status using the catalog of TCR beta chain sequences. V and J gene assignment, in a later analysis, came from comparing TCR nucleotide sequences with IMGT/GENE-DB human TR gene sequences. The TCRdist pipeline was used in a later analysis to assign CDR3 sequences and most-parsimonious VDJ recombination scenarios. A later analysis defined each TCR beta chain by its CDR3 amino acid sequence plus V-gene family, and excluded reads lacking a unique V-gene family. In a later analysis, approximately 590 highly shared, low-generation-probability nucleotide sequences were removed to address suspected cross-contamination and a sequencing artifact. In a later analysis, a clonal expansion index was calculated for each public chain from normalized within-repertoire ranks of inferred template counts. In a later analysis, generation probabilities were computed using a VDJ recombination model fitted to out-of-frame rearrangements, and the results were checked against IGoR. In a later analysis, TCR-TCR, TCR-HLA and TCR-CMV co-occurrence was scored with hypergeometric tests, and a repertoire-size bias correction was applied to TCR pairs. A later analysis estimated false discovery rates by permuting HLA or CMV assignments 20 times. In a later analysis, co-occurring TCRs were grouped using DBSCAN, and TCRdist sequence similarity was added for clustering within HLA-allele-positive subsets. Co-occurrence clustering excluded repertoires with fewer than 30,000 or more than 120,000 public chains, plus five with anomalous nucleotide sharing. What TCRdb holds here is the immuneACCESS table cut down to in-frame rearrangements. Part of the clones is not present; checked against another copy, under half of the missing clones reflect an unresolved V gene, and the others are unexplained. V and J calls and clone size come straight from that table; D and trimming were deduced from the DNA. The sample table shows 65,000 to 85,000 clones, and more than 75% are seen once. The ten largest clones take up around 10% of the sample.

The CDR3 spans 13 residues, from the cysteine through the phenylalanine. Only the CDR3 portion is preserved as DNA: 39 bases, with reading frame beginning at the first base. For CDR1 and CDR2, the germline V gene (reference sequence) lists SEHNR and FQNEAQ. A remark on this clone: The clone's antigen remains unknown. The junction does not match germline at one end; this may be a read error.

The cohort comprised several hundred healthy bone marrow donors. All cohort members were sampled while nominally healthy, although unrecorded immune exposures were likely present. The donor was CMV seropositive and belonged to the group of 250 to 350 seropositive cohort members. Each donor provided a peripheral blood sample, and peripheral blood mononuclear cells were used for TCR beta sequencing. Genomic DNA was extracted from the blood cell samples with the Qiagen DNeasy Blood Extraction Kit. Sample: PBMCs. The V and J genes are TRBV7-9 and TRBJ2-5; the D gene is possibly TRBD2, with 7 bases matching. The TCR originated in a male donor in good health and CMV-seropositive. The DNA reads as follows: TGTTCCAGCAGCAACGGGGGGCGCGGGACCCAGTACTTC. Its product reads: CSSSNGGRGTQYF.